This TCR beta chain is from a study of read filtering for tumor transcriptome and immune sequencing. On the study more broadly: DNase treatment preceded whole-transcriptome library preparation.

This CDR3 is built from 15 residues. The trim removed 2 bases at V and 6 bases at J, leaving 5 bases unmatched. Germline assignment: CDR1 KGHDR and CDR2 SFDVKD. This clonotype was counted ten times or more. The library was built from approximately 400 ng RNA with molecular barcoded adaptors for alpha/delta and beta/gamma chains. Via MiXCR, TCRdb re-called the reads, giving one row per CDR3 protein. The sample includes 90,000 or so distinct CDR3 sequences, about 22% of them seen just once. The chain has TRBV24-1 and TRBJ2-1, with 8 bases identical to TRBD2. The clonotype was recovered from a donor aged 40 or older with multiple myeloma. Sequencing was done on a sample of a population of CD138-negative cells sorted from bone marrow. This CDR3 reads CATSDWSSGLNEQFF. The DNA for the CDR3 is TGTGCCACCAGTGATTGGTCTAGCGGGCTCAATGAGCAGTTCTTC.